The 9 T cell receptor beta chains given below trace back to one sample, sequenced in a study of CD8+ T cells in alopecia areata. The authors extracted RNA and reverse transcribed it into cDNA as the sequencing template. The assay was immunoSEQ multiplex PCR, and TCRdb's table has in-frame clones only and misses some. The sample has roughly 140,000 clones, about three fifths seen once. The specimen was CD8+ T cells sorted from blood. These receptors originate from a human donor in good health.

J is TRBJ2-5 and V is TRBV15, with 7 nucleotides matching TRBD1. V trimming: 1 base; J trimming: 5 bases; junction bases outside the gene matches: 4. This CDR3 has 14 residues. CDR1 is LNHNV and CDR2 is YYDKDF in the germline V gene (reference sequence). The CDR3 region is CATSRAGTAETQYF. CDR3 nucleotide sequence: TGTGCCACCAGCAGAGCTGGGACAGCGGAGACCCAGTACTTC.

The chain couples TRBV19 to TRBJ1-2; D is uncertain. The CDR3 is 12 amino acids. Germline values: CDR1 LNHDA, CDR2 SQIVND (reference sequence). The ends were cut back, 2 bases at V and 2 bases at J, with 3 bases in the middle. The CDR3 loop is CASSITNYGYTF. CDR3 nucleotide sequence: TGTGCCAGTAGTATAACGAACTATGGCTACACCTTC.

This rearrangement joins TRBV7-8 to TRBJ2-6; TRBD1 matches 7 bases. Germline V gene lookup returns CDR1 SGHVS and CDR2 FQNEAQ. After removal of 1 base from V and 4 bases from J, the junction contained 10 bases not matched to a gene. The CDR3 runs to 18 residues. The CDR3 reads CASSLGVTGSSGANVLTF. In nucleotides, the CDR3 is TGTGCCAGCAGCTTAGGGGTGACAGGGAGTTCGGGGGCCAACGTCCTGACTTTC.

In this sample, this clone turned up once. This chain connects TRBV7-9 to TRBJ1-2, with D tentatively TRBD1 (5 bases). V was pared by 5 bases and J by 7 bases, with 23 bases between. CDR3 length: 16 residues. Germline-derived CDR1 and CDR2 are SEHNR and FQNEAQ (reference sequence). CDR3 amino acids: CASSAGTSGTTGGYTF. CDR3 DNA sequence: TGTGCCAGCAGCGCTGGTACGTCCGGGACTACGGGTGGCTACACCTTC.

V and J are TRBV9 and TRBJ2-1; TRBD2 matches at 10 bases. The trim removed 3 bases at V and 5 bases at J, leaving 8 bases unmatched. There are 16 residues in the CDR3. Germline values: CDR1 SGDLS, CDR2 YYNGEE. The CDR3 sequence is CASSASLAGGNNEQFF. The CDR3, as DNA: TGTGCCAGCAGCGCCTCTTTAGCGGGAGGTAACAATGAGCAGTTCTTC.

This chain joins TRBV2 and TRBJ2-7; D remains ambiguous. V gave up 3 bases and J gave up 2 bases, with 14 bases separating them. Germline loops: CDR1 SNHLY, CDR2 FYNNEI. The CDR3 extends over 15 amino acids. CDR3 bases: TGTGCCAGCAGTGATCTCGCCCAGTTAACCTACGAGCAGTACTTC. Translated: CASSDLAQLTYEQYF.

This clone has at least ten counts. The chain employs TRBV7-9 and TRBJ2-1; 7 bases are shared with TRBD2. J lost 2 bases, V lost 11 bases, and 9 bases had no gene match. The CDR3 runs 14 residues. Germline CDR1 is SEHNR and CDR2 is FQNEAQ (reference sequence). The CDR3 coding sequence is TGTGCCTCCCAGGCGCTAGCGGCCTACAATGAGCAGTTCTTC. Its protein is CASQALAAYNEQFF.

This clone was seen more than once but under ten times. The chain has TRBV6-5 and TRBJ2-7; no reliable D call. The CDR3 spans 12 residues. With 5 bases removed from V and 4 bases from J, the gap between germline ends came to 9 bases. Germline V gene data show CDR1 as MNHEY and CDR2 as SVGAGI. CDR3 sequence (DNA): TGTGCCAGCAGTCCCACTGCTTACGAGCAGTACTTC. Translated: CASSPTAYEQYF.

CDR3 sequence reads: CASSPRGPLAYEQYF. The CDR3 bases are TGTGCCAGCAGTCCCAGAGGGCCCCTGGCCTACGAGCAGTACTTC. This chain uses TRBV28 with TRBJ2-7, with D possibly matching TRBD2 (5 bases). The germline V gene has CDR1 MDHEN and CDR2 SYDVKM. The ends were cut back, 5 bases at V and 2 bases at J, with 16 bases in the middle. CDR3 length: 15 residues.